These 11 T cell receptor beta chains were all obtained from the same sample, sequenced in a study of blood T cells in healthy people across ages. Through a sample-barcoded 5' primer and a J-beta primer mix, a second PCR was run for roughly 6 to 12 cycles. In TCRdb, the 5' RACE reads were re-called with MiXCR into one record per CDR3 protein. Of 650,000 to 1,000,000 distinct CDR3 sequences listed, roughly 46% were seen once; the top ten hold roughly 18%. The sequencing sample was made of blood. Receptors were obtained from an elderly man in good health.

This clonotype was seen more than once but under ten times. The V gene is TRBV20-1, the J gene TRBJ1-5; unclear D gene. V lost 7 bases and J 2 bases, leaving 18 bases between the germline ends. The CDR3 is made up of 15 amino acids. Germline V lookup: CDR1 DFQATT, CDR2 SNEGSKA (reference sequence). DNA for the CDR3: TGCAGTGTCCTCGGCCGAGGTTCGGGCAATCAGCCCCAGCATTTT. Its translation: CSVLGRGSGNQPQHF.

The V call is TRBV27, the J call TRBJ1-5, with D possibly matching TRBD1 (6 bases). Per the germline V gene, CDR1 is MNHEY and CDR2 is SMNVEV (reference sequence). The V and J ends lost 0 bases and 3 bases respectively, with 15 bases between them. The CDR3 runs to 17 residues. In nucleotides, the CDR3 is TGTGCCAGCAGTTTATCTTTTGGGGGGCTGTTCAATCAGCCCCAGCATTTT. It encodes CASSLSFGGLFNQPQHF.

This clonotype was picked up many times. This sequence may be a read error, since a much larger clone differs from it by one base. The chain links TRBV10-3 to TRBJ2-1, with TRBD2 identical over 12 bases. TRBJ2-7 explains the end of the DNA better; the J call may be wrong. Germline CDR1 is ENHRY and CDR2 is SYGVKD. The CDR3 consists of 19 residues. Here the CDR3 DNA reads TGTGCCATCAGTGAGGGACTAGCGGGACGTTCGAGCTCCTACAATGAGCAGTACTTC. Protein product: CAISEGLAGRSSSYNEQYF.

This chain links TRBV15 with TRBJ2-5; 9 positions match TRBD2. The germline V gene encodes CDR1 LNHNV and CDR2 YYDKDF (reference sequence). The CDR3 loop spans 16 amino acids. The trim removed 1 base at V and 11 bases at J, leaving 14 bases unmatched. DNA for the CDR3: TGTGCCACCAGCAGAGCTGGCGGGAGGGCCTCCAATGAGCAGTACTTC. The encoded protein is CATSRAGGRASNEQYF.

The chain has TRBV25-1 and TRBJ2-7; 7 nucleotides agree with TRBD1. TRBJ2-5 explains the end of the DNA better; the J call may be wrong. Germline V gene sequence: CDR1 MGHDK, CDR2 SYGVNS. The CDR3 runs 13 residues. CDR3 sequence: CASTNRGRETQYF. The CDR3 coding sequence is TGTGCCAGCACGAACAGGGGACGGGAGACCCAGTACTTC.

The chain recombines TRBV10-3 with TRBJ1-4; possibly TRBD1 for D (6 bases). The CDR3 consists of 15 residues. CDR1 and CDR2 (germline): ENHRY, SYGVKD. The V and J ends lost 1 base and 3 bases respectively, with 9 bases between them. CDR3 in DNA: TGTGCCATCAGTGAGTTACAGGGATCTAATGAAAAACTGTTTTTT. Its protein product is CAISELQGSNEKLFF.

At least ten counts were recorded for this clonotype. The chain combines TRBV7-9 with TRBJ2-1, with 7 bases lining up with TRBD1. The CDR3 runs 15 residues. J was trimmed by 4 bases and V by 6 bases; bases with no gene match: 9. Germline V gives CDR1 SEHNR, CDR2 FQNEAQ (reference sequence). CDR3: CASSPVGTVYNEQFF. In DNA form, the CDR3 reads TGTGCCAGCAGTCCCGTTGGGACAGTTTACAATGAGCAGTTCTTC.

The chain recombines TRBV12-3 or TRBV12-4 with TRBJ1-2, with 11 bases identical to TRBD1. The CDR3 is 17 residues long. With 6 bases clipped from V and 6 bases from J, the junction kept 15 bases outside the gene matches. The CDR3 coding sequence is TGTGCCAGCAGCCTGGACAGGGGGCGCAGTAGAGCCGATGGCTACACCTTC. Its protein is CASSLDRGRSRADGYTF.

The chain uses TRBV25-1 and TRBJ2-7; D might be TRBD2 (7 bases). Germline V gives CDR1 MGHDK, CDR2 SYGVNS. CDR3 length equals 13 residues. The ends were cut back, 7 bases at V and 7 bases at J, with 17 bases in the middle. CDR3 sequence: CASTGGGLREQYF. The CDR3 DNA reads as TGTGCCAGCACGGGGGGCGGCCTTCGGGAGCAGTACTTC.

This clonotype was seen a few times. The chain links TRBV5-1 to TRBJ2-3; perhaps TRBD1 as D (6 bases). V lost 6 bases and J lost 1, with 18 bases in between. There are 16 residues in the CDR3. Germline CDR1 reads SGHRS; CDR2 reads YFSETQ. The CDR3 sequence is CASKEYRAGRTDTQYF. In DNA, the CDR3 is TGCGCCAGCAAAGAATACAGGGCGGGCCGCACAGATACGCAGTATTTT. The entire variable domain, with the rest obtained from reference TRBV5-1 and TRBJ2-3, is as follows: KAGVTQTPRYLIKTRGQQVTLSCSPISGHRSVSWYQQTPGQGLQFLFEYFSETQRNKGNFPGRFSGRQFSNSRSEMNVSTLELGDSALYLCASKEYRAGRTDTQYFGPGTRLTVL.

This clonotype was found many times. V is TRBV10-3 and J is TRBJ2-3, with a tentative D call TRBD1 (6 bases). The CDR3 sequence is 14 residues long. With 6 bases removed from V and 0 bases from J, the gap between germline ends came to 10 bases. Germline CDR1 is ENHRY and CDR2 is SYGVKD. The chain's CDR3 is CAIRDSSSTDTQYF. The CDR3 DNA reads as TGTGCCATCAGGGACAGCTCTAGCACAGATACGCAGTATTTT.